The TCR beta chain under discussion was sequenced for a study of blood T cells in healthy people across ages. Those donating, healthy Caucasian individuals from Russia, were aged about 6 to 100. Total RNA amounts of at least 5 micrograms were extracted per sample. Study-wide results and limits: Researchers report that TCR beta diversity correlated strongly with naive T cell percentage. Higher diversity, along with more naive CD4+ cells, distinguished long-lived donors from aged donors.

PCR was performed a second time for roughly 7 to 11 cycles using a sample-barcoded 5' primer and a J-beta primer mix. TCRdb itself ran the 5' RACE reads through MiXCR, one entry per CDR3 protein. This table has approximately 1.5 million distinct CDR3 sequences, roughly 32% appearing once. On this clonotype itself: Antigen: not known.

The CDR3 runs to 16 residues. Trimming removed 1 base at V and 0 bases at J, with 12 bases between. The germline V gene has CDR1 LGHDT and CDR2 YNNKEL (reference sequence). The clonotype comes from a woman aged 25-40 years in good health. Source material: blood. The V gene is TRBV3-1, the J gene TRBJ1-1; D is undetermined. The CDR3 region is CASSQGPAGLNTEAFF. CDR3 bases: TGTGCCAGCAGCCAAGGGCCCGCGGGGTTGAACACTGAAGCTTTCTTT.